This T cell receptor (beta chain) was retrieved from a study of T-cell memory formation after mild COVID-19. Whole-study context: In these data, TCR clusters were largely donor specific. Study conclusions and caveats: Unconfirmed was the SARS-CoV-2 specificity of second-wave clones that peaked on day 37. Clones shrinking from day 15 to 85 showed even CD4/CD8 mixes; later expanders tilted CD4+.

TCRdb re-called the 5' RACE reads with MiXCR, one entry per CDR3 protein. The data contain hundreds of thousands of distinct CDR3 sequences, over 13% of them singletons. Concerning this clonotype itself: The target antigen is unknown.

CDR1 is MNHEY and CDR2 is SVGAGI in the germline V gene. This CDR3 contains 16 residues. Trimming stripped 0 bases from V and 1 base from J, with 12 bases between. This rearrangement joins TRBV6-5 to TRBJ2-5; D is unresolved. The source is a man younger than 30 who had mild COVID-19 (a few samples of this study predate the infection). Cell type and time point are not known. The sequencing input was PBMCs or a T cell subset sorted from them (not recorded which). The CDR3 DNA is TGTGCCAGCAGTTACTCTGTGGGCTACCTCCAAGAGACCCAGTACTTC. It encodes CASSYSVGYLQETQYF.